The 24 T cell receptor beta chains below all came from one sample that was sequenced in a study of T cell repertoires in cytomegalovirus infection. For these receptors, no antigen is known. One entry per CDR3 protein results from TCRdb running MiXCR on the reads. Among 110,000 or so distinct CDR3 sequences listed, 30% to 35% were seen once. The starting material was CD8+ T cells from cultured PBMCs, obtained from culture after CMV antigen stimulation. All receptors derive from a human donor in good health (CMV status not recorded). Some clones in this sample may be carry-over from other donors' samples.

In the case of this clonotype: One base away lies a much larger clone, so this may be a sequencing read error. The rearrangement uses TRBV7-2 and TRBJ2-7, with 9 positions matching TRBD2. The CDR3 runs to 18 residues. Germline V gene data show CDR1 as SGHTA and CDR2 as FQGNSA. Unmatched junction bases numbered 16, after V lost 0 bases and J lost 7 bases. CDR3 coding DNA: TGTGCCAGCAGCTTAGCGCTCGGCGGGGGGGCCTTTTTTGTTGAGCAGTACTTC. This translates into CASSLALGGGAFFVEQYF.

As regards this clonotype: This may come from a read error, since a much larger clone is one base off. The J gene is TRBJ2-1, the V gene TRBV7-2; 8 bases line up with TRBD1. The length of the CDR3 is 13 residues. Germline V gene data show CDR1 as SGHTA and CDR2 as FQGNSA. Germline trimming cut 5 bases from V and 10 bases from J; bases unmatched to any gene: 7. Here the CDR3 DNA reads TGTGCCAGCAGCACGGACAGGGTCGAGGAGCAGTTCTTC. Translating gives CASSTDRVEEQFF.

The chain couples TRBV2 to TRBJ2-1; 11 bases fit TRBD2. The CDR3 spans 16 residues. Trimming at V came to 4 bases and at J to 8 bases, leaving 10 bases not matched to a gene. CDR1 SNHLY and CDR2 FYNNEI come from the germline V gene. In nucleotides, the CDR3 is TGTGCCAGCAGTGGGTTACTAGCGGGGGAAGTCGATGAGCAGTTCTTC. Translated, it gives CASSGLLAGEVDEQFF.

The chain combines TRBV4-1 with TRBJ2-1, with D perhaps TRBD2 (6 bases). The ends were cut back, 3 bases at V and 8 bases at J, with 14 bases in the middle. CDR1 MGHRA and CDR2 YSYEKL come from the germline V gene. The CDR3 totals 14 residues. CDR3 bases: TGCGCCAGCAGCCACCCCGGGGGTAACGATGAGCAGTTCTTC. As protein: CASSHPGGNDEQFF.

The chain joins TRBV27 to TRBJ2-1; weak D call: TRBD2 (5 bases). Looked up from germline, CDR1 is MNHEY and CDR2 is SMNVEV (reference sequence). The V end was cut by 5 bases, the J end by 8 bases, with 19 bases between. The CDR3 is 15 residues long. The CDR3 bases are TGTGCCAGCAGTACACCCCAGGAGGTGTGGGATGAGCAGTTCTTC. Protein sequence: CASSTPQEVWDEQFF.

In its sample, this clonotype was seen a few times. A junction boundary mismatches the germline segment, possibly from a read error. The chain has TRBV7-9 and TRBJ2-3; tentatively, D is TRBD1 (5 bases). Germline CDR1 SEHNR, CDR2 FQNEAQ (reference sequence). This CDR3 region has 11 residues. The CDR3 DNA reads TGTGCCAGCAGCTTAGGCAGGGATTGGGATTTT. As protein: CASSLGRDWDF.

In its sample, this clonotype was seen a few times. V usage is TRBV28 and J usage is TRBJ2-5; D is ambiguous. This CDR3 is 16 amino acids long. The ends were cut back, 4 bases at V and 3 bases at J, with 18 bases in the middle. The germline CDR1 and CDR2 sequences are MDHEN and SYDVKM. The CDR3 region has the DNA TGTGCCAGCAGTTGGGATGTTTTCTCGGTAGAAGAGACCCAGTACTTC. Its translation: CASSWDVFSVEETQYF.

This clonotype was seen once. The rearrangement uses TRBV12-3 or TRBV12-4 and TRBJ1-2; 7 bases are a match to TRBD1. The CDR3 length is 15 residues. Trimming took 5 bases from V and 0 from J; bases not matched to a gene: 6. The CDR3, as DNA: TGTGCCAGCAGTCCCGGGACAGTCGCTAACTATGGCTACACCTTC. Translated: CASSPGTVANYGYTF.

This clonotype has ten or more counts. This rearrangement joins TRBV7-9 to TRBJ2-3, with 8 nucleotides matching TRBD2. The CDR3 has 18 residues. V was clipped by 2 bases and J by 3 bases; unmatched bases: 13. In germline, CDR1 is SEHNR, CDR2 FQNEAQ (reference sequence). The chain's CDR3 is CASSLWSGGTEKTDTQYF. CDR3 bases: TGTGCCAGCAGCTTATGGAGCGGGGGCACAGAGAAGACAGATACGCAGTATTTT.

This clonotype appeared a few times. The chain uses TRBV5-1 and TRBJ1-6, with a possible D match to TRBD1 (6 bases). Germline-derived CDR1 and CDR2 are SGHRS and YFSETQ. The CDR3 has 14 residues. The ends were cut back, 4 bases at V and 8 bases at J, with 13 bases in the middle. CDR3 residues: CASSQGGGYSPLHF. CDR3 coding DNA: TGCGCCAGCAGCCAAGGGGGAGGGTATTCACCCCTCCACTTT.

In this sample, this clonotype turned up many times. The V call is TRBV5-1, the J call TRBJ2-1, with a possible D match to TRBD2 (5 bases). V lost 1 base and J lost 1, with 9 bases in between. This CDR3 has 15 residues. Germline V gene data show CDR1 as SGHRS and CDR2 as YFSETQ. The chain's CDR3 is CASSLKAGSYNEQFF. CDR3 DNA sequence: TGCGCCAGCAGCTTGAAGGCGGGTTCCTACAATGAGCAGTTCTTC.

V and J are TRBV7-9 and TRBJ1-1; TRBD1 matches at 8 bases. This CDR3 has 13 residues. CDR1 is SEHNR, CDR2 FQNEAQ, per germline (reference sequence). J lost 3 bases, V lost 8 bases, and 5 bases had no gene match. CDR3 sequence reads: CASLRGPDTEAFF. CDR3 nucleotides: TGTGCCAGCCTCAGGGGGCCCGACACTGAAGCTTTCTTT.

This clonotype was seen a few times. The CDR3 protein is CASSQVIPPAAGSYEQYF. The CDR3 region has the DNA TGCGCCAGCAGCCAAGTAATCCCCCCGGCGGCAGGCTCCTACGAGCAGTACTTC. The chain links TRBV4-1 to TRBJ2-7; D not resolved. Germline-derived CDR1 and CDR2 are MGHRA and YSYEKL. Trimming removed 1 base from V and 0 bases from J, with 19 bases in between. The CDR3 consists of 18 residues.

V is TRBV2 and J is TRBJ1-4; D unclear. The CDR3 sequence is 13 residues long. The V end was cut by 2 bases, the J end by 8 bases, with 9 bases between. CDR1 SNHLY and CDR2 FYNNEI come from the germline V gene. The CDR3 loop is CASSELGSEKLFF. Here the CDR3 DNA reads TGTGCCAGCAGTGAACTCGGGAGCGAAAAACTGTTTTTT.

The CDR3, as DNA: TGTGCCAGCAGCTTAGTGGGGGTCGGCGGGGGGGCCCCAGATACGCAGTATTTT. It specifies CASSLVGVGGGAPDTQYF. The J gene is TRBJ2-3, the V gene TRBV7-9; 9 bases fit TRBD2. Germline V gene sequence: CDR1 SEHNR, CDR2 FQNEAQ (reference sequence). The V gene end was trimmed by 1 base and the J gene end by 4 bases; junction bases not matched to a gene: 12. CDR3 length equals 18 residues.

This clonotype showed up just once. V and J are TRBV27 and TRBJ2-6; TRBD1 agrees at 9 bases. Germline loops: CDR1 MNHEY, CDR2 SMNVEV (reference sequence). The CDR3 is 15 amino acids. The J segment lost 0 bases and the V segment lost 8 bases, leaving 2 bases of the junction unmatched. CDR3 DNA: TGTGCCAGCGGGGACAGGGTCTCTGGGGCCAACGTCCTGACTTTC. Its translation: CASGDRVSGANVLTF.

The rearrangement uses TRBV2 and TRBJ2-7, with 12 bases identical to TRBD1. Germline V gene data show CDR1 as SNHLY and CDR2 as FYNNEI. Trimming cost V 6 bases and J 3 bases; bases outside gene matches: 6. The CDR3 spans 15 residues. The DNA for the CDR3 is TGTGCCAGCAGGACCGGGACAGGGGGCTTCTACGAGCAGTACTTC. Amino acid sequence: CASRTGTGGFYEQYF.

The V call is TRBV7-6, the J call TRBJ1-1, with TRBD1 as a possible D gene (5 bases). V gave up 5 bases and J gave up 4 bases, with 20 bases separating them. CDR1 is SGHVS and CDR2 is FNYEAQ in the germline V gene. The CDR3 has 16 residues. The CDR3 sequence is CASSPGGGAGVTEAFF. Written as DNA, the CDR3 is TGTGCCAGCAGCCCCGGAGGTGGGGCGGGGGTCACTGAAGCTTTCTTT.

The chain employs TRBV2 and TRBJ2-3, with TRBD1 matching 8 bases. The V and J ends lost 8 bases and 2 bases, in that order; junction bases with no gene match: 12. CDR1 and CDR2 (germline): SNHLY, FYNNEI. This CDR3 is 16 amino acids long. CDR3: CASDLSLQGATDTQYF. The CDR3 coding sequence is TGTGCCAGCGATTTAAGTCTCCAGGGGGCCACAGATACGCAGTATTTT.

This clonotype was counted only a few times. The chain links TRBV27 to TRBJ2-1; D remains ambiguous. V dropped 3 bases and J dropped 4 bases, with 10 bases sitting between them. The germline gives CDR1 MNHEY, CDR2 SMNVEV (reference sequence). The CDR3 sequence is 14 residues long. The DNA for the CDR3 is TGTGCCAGCAGTTTCGGCCAGATTTACAATGAGCAGTTCTTC. Translation: CASSFGQIYNEQFF.

The chain carries TRBV6-5 and TRBJ1-1, with no clear D. Trimming removed 7 bases at V and 1 base at J, with 10 bases between. Per the germline V gene, CDR1 is MNHEY and CDR2 is SVGAGI. CDR3 length equals 13 residues. The CDR3 here is CASNQQQNTEAFF. The CDR3 DNA sequence: TGTGCCAGCAACCAACAGCAGAACACTGAAGCTTTCTTT.

Only a few counts were recorded for this clonotype. This chain links TRBV3-1 with TRBJ2-1; D possibly uses TRBD1 or TRBD2 (5 bases each). V lost 0 bases, J lost 3 bases, and 12 bases lay in between. The CDR3 length is 16 residues. Germline assignment: CDR1 LGHDT and CDR2 YNNKEL (reference sequence). The CDR3 coding sequence is TGTGCCAGCAGCCAAGATACGGGACCTATCTACAATGAGCAGTTCTTC. Protein product: CASSQDTGPIYNEQFF.

The chain uses TRBV2 and TRBJ2-1; D possibly uses TRBD1 or TRBD2 (5 bases each). The CDR3 is 13 amino acids. Germline values: CDR1 SNHLY, CDR2 FYNNEI. V lost 6 bases, J lost 6 bases, and 12 bases lay in between. The CDR3 sequence is CASSGNRFNEQFF. DNA of the CDR3: TGTGCCAGCAGCGGGAACAGGTTCAATGAGCAGTTCTTC.

The chain's CDR3 is CASSLMGSGANVLTF. The CDR3 DNA reads as TGTGCCAGCAGCTTAATGGGCTCTGGGGCCAACGTCCTGACTTTC. The gene calls are TRBV7-8 and TRBJ2-6; D call uncertain. Germline V gene lookup returns CDR1 SGHVS and CDR2 FQNEAQ. V shed 2 bases and J shed 0 bases, with 5 bases lying between them. The CDR3 runs 15 residues.